These 4 T cell receptor beta chains were sequenced from one sample in a study of CD8 T cells in ankylosing spondylitis. Each CDR3 protein gets one entry after TCRdb re-called the 5' RACE reads with MiXCR. The sample holds about 300,000 distinct CDR3 sequences; around a tenth are singletons and the top ten take roughly a tenth. Sequenced sample: blood, either unsorted or a sorted T cell fraction (not recorded which). These receptors all stem from a female donor with ankylosing spondylitis or in good health (not recorded which).

This clonotype was counted only a few times. V gene TRBV11-2 combines with J gene TRBJ1-1; unclear D gene. Germline V gene data show CDR1 as SGHAT and CDR2 as FQNNGV. This CDR3 comprises 13 residues. V was cut by 0 bases and J by 3 bases, with 5 bases left in between. CDR3 loop: CASSLEVDTEAFF. The CDR3 DNA sequence: TGTGCCAGCAGCTTAGAAGTTGACACTGAAGCTTTCTTT. Using reference TRBV11-2 and TRBJ1-1 for the parts outside the CDR3, the full variable domain is EAGVAQSPRYKIIEKRQSVAFWCNPISGHATLYWYQQILGQGPKLLIQFQNNGVVDDSQLPKDRFSAERLKGVDSTLKIQPAKLEDSAVYLCASSLEVDTEAFFGQGTRLTVV.

Many counts were recorded for this clonotype. The chain couples TRBV12-3 or TRBV12-4 to TRBJ2-1, with TRBD2 matching over 14 bases. The CDR3 sequence is 16 residues long. The V segment lost 6 bases and the J segment 7 bases; nucleotides outside the gene matches: 8. The CDR3 DNA reads TGTGCCAGCAGATACGCGACTAGCGGGAGGGCAAATGAGCAGTTCTTC. Amino acids: CASRYATSGRANEQFF.

This clonotype was observed a few times. The chain uses TRBV12-3 or TRBV12-4 and TRBJ2-3, with D possibly being TRBD2 (6 bases). CDR3 size: 12 residues. With 7 bases removed from V and 4 bases from J, the gap between germline ends came to 9 bases. This CDR3 is CASTREPDTQYF. CDR3 in DNA: TGTGCCAGCACACGGGAGCCAGATACGCAGTATTTT.

Only a few counts were recorded for this clonotype. V usage is TRBV5-1 and J usage is TRBJ2-1; D gene ambiguous. The CDR3 consists of 16 residues. Germline V lookup: CDR1 SGHRS, CDR2 YFSETQ. V was pared by 0 bases and J by 5 bases, with 15 bases between. This CDR3 reads CASSLAPSEPNNEQFF. CDR3 DNA: TGCGCCAGCAGCTTGGCTCCCTCTGAACCGAACAATGAGCAGTTCTTC.